Sequencing of this TCR beta chain was carried out in a study of blood T cell repertoires in COVID-19. In the study overall: Donors in the United States, Italy and Spain gave samples during acute or convalescent COVID-19.

This clone has a single count. The CDR3 spans 19 residues. With V trimmed by 0 bases and J by 1 base, 14 bases remained unmatched. Germline V gene sequence: CDR1 SGHDN, CDR2 FVKESK. As handled by the study authors: How many nucleated cells were present was estimated from reference gene primer amplification. Repertoires were generated with immunoSEQ multiplex PCR, while TCRdb's copy carries only in-frame clones and drops some. The V and J calls and clone size are taken from that table; D and trimming were inferred from the DNA. The sample has 43,000 or so clones, 75% to 90% seen once; the top ten hold about 9.2%.

The TCR sequence derives from an elderly woman with active COVID-19. The chain is built from TRBV14 and TRBJ1-1, with 7 bases identical to TRBD1. Sequencing input: peripheral blood. Here the CDR3 DNA reads TGTGCCAGCAGCCAAGATAGGGGGCCCCTCAGGGGCCGGAACACTGAAGCTTTCTTT. Translating it yields CASSQDRGPLRGRNTEAFF.